The entry that follows covers one T cell receptor beta chain sequence. The J segment lost 1 base and the V segment lost 0 bases, leaving 6 bases of the junction unmatched. Germline-derived CDR1 and CDR2 are SGHKS and YYEKEE (reference sequence). This CDR3 spans 16 amino acids. Assay used: immunoSEQ multiplex PCR; TCRdb lists only in-frame clones, some missing. Of roughly 85,000 clones in the sample, 80% to 95% were seen once. The data stem from a study of T cell changes during pregnancy in multiple sclerosis. The rearrangement uses TRBV5-5 and TRBJ1-1, with TRBD1 matching over 7 bases. The receptor was derived from a female donor with multiple sclerosis, enrolled in a pregnancy study. The sequencing used peripheral blood, collected in the first trimester of pregnancy. The CDR3 bases are TGTGCCAGCAGCTTGGACCCGGGACAGACGAACACTGAAGCTTTCTTT. It specifies CASSLDPGQTNTEAFF.